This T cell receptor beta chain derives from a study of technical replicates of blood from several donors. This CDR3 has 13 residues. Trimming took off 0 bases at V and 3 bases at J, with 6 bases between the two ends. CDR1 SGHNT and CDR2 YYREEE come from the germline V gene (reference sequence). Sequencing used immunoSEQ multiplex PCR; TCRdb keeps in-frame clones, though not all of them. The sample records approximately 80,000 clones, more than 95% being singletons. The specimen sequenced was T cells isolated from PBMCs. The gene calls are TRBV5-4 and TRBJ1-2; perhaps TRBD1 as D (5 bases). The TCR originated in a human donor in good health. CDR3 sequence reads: CASSLDRYYGYTF. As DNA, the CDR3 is TGTGCCAGCAGCTTGGACAGGTACTATGGCTACACCTTC.